What follows are 3 T cell receptor beta chains derived from one specimen sequenced in a study of T cell changes during pregnancy in multiple sclerosis. The method was immunoSEQ multiplex PCR; TCRdb's version includes in-frame clones alone and lacks a portion of them. The sample holds about 17,000 clones, roughly 87% seen once. Sequenced here: CD8+ T cells from peripheral blood mononuclear cells, sampled after pregnancy. Every receptor here comes from a female donor in good health, enrolled as a control in a pregnancy study.

The chain joins TRBV5-7 to TRBJ2-7, with TRBD1 matching 10 bases. TRBV5-7 has ORF status, its function being uncertain. There are 18 residues in the CDR3. Trimming cost V 2 bases and J 1 base; bases outside gene matches: 12. CDR3 protein: CASSFSSGQGMRSYEQYF. CDR3 bases: TGTGCCAGCAGCTTTTCCTCGGGACAGGGGATGAGGTCCTACGAGCAGTACTTC.

V is TRBV5-5 and J is TRBJ2-4, with D unclear. The V and J ends lost 0 bases and 4 bases respectively, with 5 bases between them. The V gene's germline CDR1 is SGHKS and CDR2 YYEKEE (reference sequence). The CDR3 runs 13 residues. CDR3 region: CASSLGRKNIQYF. The CDR3 nucleotides read TGTGCCAGCAGCTTGGGGAGAAAAAACATTCAGTACTTC.

V gene TRBV11-2 combines with J gene TRBJ2-3; 10 nucleotides line up with TRBD2. Trimming took 2 bases from V and 6 from J; bases not matched to a gene: 8. This CDR3 is 16 amino acids long. CDR1 SGHAT and CDR2 FQNNGV come from the germline V gene. In DNA, the CDR3 is TGTGCCAGCAGCTTACGTCTAGCGGGGGTAGTTGATACGCAGTATTTT. Its translation is CASSLRLAGVVDTQYF.